A selection of T cell receptor beta chains follows, all from one sample in a study of Ad26.COV2.S vaccination and SARS-CoV-2 variants. Libraries were prepared by immunoSEQ multiplex PCR; TCRdb keeps only in-frame clonotypes and omits some of them. The profile covers more than 300,000 clones, with 88% appearing a single time and about 6.4% taken by the ten largest. The material sequenced was peripheral blood, taken in a trial of Ad26.COV2.S vaccine versus placebo. Source of these receptors: a person aged 18-65 years who received the Ad26.COV2.S COVID-19 vaccine or a placebo. Each CDR3 is given with its conserved first and last residue. Clone size is shown for a subset of rows, as once, few, many or a class of expanded clone.

TRBV7-2,TRBJ1-5,NA,CASSLFGQVNQPQHF
TRBV19,TRBJ2-5,NA,CASSQTVQETQYF
TRBV28,TRBJ2-7,NA,CASSFLAGWSYEQYF
TRBV27,TRBJ1-2,NA,CASSLEGAGTGGFDGYTF
TRBV19,TRBJ2-1,once,CASSVGTGGFNEQFF
TRBV5-1,TRBJ1-4,few,CASSPWDSSTNEKLFF
TRBV28,TRBJ2-3,NA,CASSEEPQWAQYF
TRBV6-5,TRBJ1-2,NA,CASSKDRAAGYGYTF
TRBV19,TRBJ1-3,NA,CASSPSQSFSGNTIYF
TRBV21-1,TRBJ2-7,NA,CASSPSQGAIHEQYF
TRBV7-8,TRBJ1-5,NA,CASSLIDQPQHF
TRBV7-6,TRBJ1-1,NA,CASSSTGVWRNTEAFF
TRBV15,TRBJ1-5,NA,CATSGIDRGRDNQPQHF
TRBV27,TRBJ2-7,once,CASSWASGSEQYF
TRBV14,TRBJ2-1,few,CASSQSLGGEEQFF
TRBV3-1/TRBV3-2,TRBJ2-7,once,CASSQDRGVTYEQYF
TRBV28,TRBJ2-7,NA,CASSWPGEVSEQYF
TRBV5-4,TRBJ1-3,NA,CASSSSQNLRDTIYF
TRBV9,TRBJ1-3,NA,CASSPHLGSSGNTIYF
TRBV14,TRBJ1-1,NA,CASSTSFAGTEAFF
TRBV11-2,TRBJ1-1,few,CASSLDANTEAFF
TRBV27,TRBJ1-5,NA,CASSLSAAALTYSNQPQHF
TRBV3-1/TRBV3-2,TRBJ1-5,NA,CASSQADSPNQPQHF
TRBV3-1/TRBV3-2,TRBJ2-2,NA,CASSQRGELFF
TRBV29-1,TRBJ2-4,NA,CSVEVTGSAKNIQYF
TRBV18,TRBJ2-5,NA,CASSPRVGSRGETQYF
TRBV4-1,TRBJ2-1,NA,CASSRGGSSYNEQFF
TRBV6-2/TRBV6-3,TRBJ1-5,NA,CASSYDPSNQPQHF
TRBV10-3,TRBJ2-1,NA,CAISEMGPDTILYNEQFF
TRBV4-3,TRBJ2-1,NA,CASSQGVTTEQFF
TRBV18,TRBJ2-3,NA,CAGLGLAGADTQYF
TRBV5-5,TRBJ2-5,NA,CASSSTWGRETQYF
TRBV6-1,TRBJ2-2,NA,CASSEGPRGAGELFF
TRBV4-1,TRBJ1-5,NA,CASSQDQGDYQPQHF
TRBV7-2,TRBJ1-6,once,CASSLENSPLHF
TRBV7-9,TRBJ2-1,NA,CASTPHSLTGRGEQFF
TRBV15,TRBJ2-7,once,CATSREFSRVYEQYF
TRBV11-2,TRBJ1-6,NA,CASSLEFRGGPLHF
TRBV7-3,TRBJ1-5,NA,CASSSPSPNQPQHF
TRBV4-3,TRBJ2-7,few,CASSLLGGADYEQYF
TRBV12-5,TRBJ2-7,few,CASGLNQGAYEQYF
TRBV27,TRBJ1-5,NA,CASSNRQRGQPQHF
TRBV7-6,TRBJ2-2,once,CASSLGSAGRTGELFF
TRBV19,TRBJ2-7,NA,CASSIEERTYEQYF
TRBV9,TRBJ2-3,NA,CASSATGVITDTQYF
TRBV6-2/TRBV6-3,TRBJ1-1,NA,CASSPRTGAWRENTEAFF
TRBV28,TRBJ2-4,NA,CASSLALAGGGKNIQYF
TRBV2,TRBJ1-2,NA,CASSEGQGLTLNYGYTF
TRBV19,TRBJ1-1,NA,CASSMAPDRLAEAFF
TRBV30,TRBJ2-7,NA,CAWTLGTEGGEQYF
TRBV7-8,TRBJ1-3,few,CASSLDGSAARNTIYF
TRBV15,TRBJ2-1,NA,CATSRMGISEQFF
TRBV9,TRBJ1-3,NA,CASSVRQGDSGNTIYF